What follows are 24 T cell receptor beta chains derived from one specimen sequenced in a study of T cell responses to AZD1222 COVID-19 vaccine. Here immunoSEQ multiplex PCR was the method, and the copy in TCRdb shows in-frame clones only, minus some. The repertoire holds roughly 120,000 clones, with 70% to 90% as singletons. This material consisted of peripheral blood, taken on day 0 of AZD1222 vaccination. Source of these receptors: an adult in good health.

The chain is built from TRBV5-1 and TRBJ2-2, with TRBD1 identical over 9 bases. Germline assignment: CDR1 SGHRS and CDR2 YFSETQ. Unmatched junction bases numbered 3, after V lost 0 bases and J lost 6 bases. This CDR3 is 15 amino acids long. The CDR3 loop reads CASSLGTGDAGELFF. In nucleotides, the CDR3 is TGCGCCAGCAGCTTGGGGACAGGGGATGCCGGGGAGCTGTTTTTT.

This chain's CDR3 is CASSFPQTYNEQFF. CDR3 in DNA: TGTGCCAGCAGCTTTCCCCAGACTTACAATGAGCAGTTCTTC. V usage is TRBV7-8 and J usage is TRBJ2-1; D is ambiguous. V shed 3 bases and J shed 4 bases, with 10 bases lying between them. Germline V gene sequence: CDR1 SGHVS, CDR2 FQNEAQ. This CDR3 contains 14 residues. The full variable domain, its missing parts supplied by reference TRBV7-8 and TRBJ2-1, is GAGVSQSPRYKVAKRGQDVALRCDPISGHVSLFWYQQALGQGPEFLTYFQNEAQLDKSGLPSDRFFAERPEGSVSTLKIQRTQQEDSAVYLCASSFPQTYNEQFFGPGTRLTVL.

This CDR3 is CASRRTPGQNNQPQHF. DNA of the CDR3: TGTGCCAGCAGGAGAACGCCGGGACAGAACAATCAGCCCCAGCATTTT. The gene calls are TRBV5-7 and TRBJ1-5; 7 bases align to TRBD1. TRBV5-7 carries the ORF label, with uncertain function. CDR3 length: 16 amino acids. V gave up 5 bases and J gave up 3 bases; unmatched junction bases: 11.

The sample holds one count of this clone. This chain joins TRBV29-1 and TRBJ2-7; 12 bases map to TRBD2. V was clipped by 7 bases and J by 3 bases; unmatched bases: 4. The CDR3 covers 13 residues. Germline V CDR1 and CDR2: SQVTM, ANQGSEA. DNA for the CDR3: TGCAGCGCTCGGACTAGCGGGAACTACGAGCAGTACTTC. Translation: CSARTSGNYEQYF.

The gene calls are TRBV2 and TRBJ1-1, with TRBD1 as a possible D gene (6 bases). This CDR3 is built from 14 residues. From germline, CDR1 is SNHLY and CDR2 FYNNEI. Trimming left V 4 bases short and J 2 bases short, with 11 bases between. The DNA for the CDR3 is TGTGCCAGCAGTGGGACAGCCCGTAACACTGAAGCTTTCTTT. Translating it yields CASSGTARNTEAFF.

The V and J genes are TRBV15 and TRBJ2-7; D not certain. V was pared by 0 bases and J by 5 bases, with 11 bases between. Germline lookup yields CDR1 LNHNV and CDR2 YYDKDF (reference sequence). This CDR3 is 14 amino acids long. CDR3 sequence: CATSRDKLRDEQYF. The CDR3 DNA follows: TGTGCCACCAGCAGAGATAAACTACGAGACGAGCAGTACTTC. The complete variable domain, with remaining parts taken from reference TRBV15 and TRBJ2-7, reads DAMVIQNPRYQVTQFGKPVTLSCSQTLNHNVMYWYQQKSSQAPKLLFHYYDKDFNNEADTPDNFQSRRPNTSFCFLDIRSPGLGDTAMYLCATSRDKLRDEQYFGPGTRLTVT.

This chain connects TRBV14 to TRBJ2-3; D is undetermined. Germline V CDR1 and CDR2: SGHDN, FVKESK. V lost 4 bases and J lost 5, with 13 bases in between. The CDR3 has 14 residues. CDR3 sequence: CASSLQMAVDTQYF. The CDR3, as DNA: TGTGCCAGCAGCCTTCAGATGGCTGTAGATACGCAGTATTTT.

This clone was counted a single time. J is TRBJ2-1 and V is TRBV9; 12 bases line up with TRBD1. Germline V lookup: CDR1 SGDLS, CDR2 YYNGEE. CDR3 length equals 15 residues. V was pared by 4 bases and J by 10 bases, with 9 bases of the junction left unmatched. CDR3 DNA: TGTGCCAGCAGCCCAACGGGACAGGGGGCATGGGAGCAGTTCTTC. Its protein is CASSPTGQGAWEQFF.

The chain uses TRBV25-1 and TRBJ2-1; D gene unclear. Trimming shortened V by 2 bases and J by 0 bases, and 8 bases separated the two germline ends. The germline CDR1 and CDR2 sequences are MGHDK and SYGVNS. The CDR3 sequence is 15 residues long. CDR3 sequence reads: CASSEGRSSYNEQFF. The CDR3 DNA is TGTGCCAGCAGTGAAGGTCGGAGCTCCTACAATGAGCAGTTCTTC.

The chain has TRBV30 and TRBJ1-1; D remains unclear. This CDR3 comprises 13 residues. With 0 bases removed from V and 3 bases from J, the gap between germline ends came to 8 bases. Germline assignment: CDR1 GTSNPN and CDR2 SVGIG (reference sequence). The CDR3 here is CAWSVLGYTEAFF. The CDR3 DNA is TGTGCCTGGAGTGTATTGGGCTACACTGAAGCTTTCTTT.

The V call is TRBV24-1, the J call TRBJ1-2; weak D call: TRBD1 (5 bases). CDR3 length: 17 amino acids. The germline gives CDR1 KGHDR, CDR2 SFDVKD. V lost 4 bases, J lost 5 bases, and 22 bases lay in between. This chain's CDR3 is CATSDPSSPMGVYGYTF. The CDR3 nucleotides are TGTGCCACCAGTGACCCTTCTTCCCCGATGGGGGTTTATGGCTACACCTTC.

The J gene is TRBJ2-7, the V gene TRBV28, with 7 bases identical to TRBD1. The CDR3 is 17 residues long. The J segment lost 1 base and the V segment lost 1 base, leaving 10 bases of the junction unmatched. Per the germline V gene, CDR1 is MDHEN and CDR2 is SYDVKM. The chain's CDR3 is CASSLFTRTGPSYEQYF. DNA of the CDR3: TGTGCCAGCAGTTTATTTACCCGGACAGGCCCTTCCTACGAGCAGTACTTC.

The chain combines TRBV15 with TRBJ2-5; the D is unclear. The CDR3 length is 17 residues. V lost 0 bases and J 1 base, leaving 15 bases between the germline ends. Germline assignment: CDR1 LNHNV and CDR2 YYDKDF (reference sequence). The CDR3 reads CATSRDALSGFQETQYF. CDR3 nucleotides: TGTGCCACCAGCAGAGATGCCCTTTCCGGTTTCCAAGAGACCCAGTACTTC.

This chain uses TRBV5-6 with TRBJ1-5, with 9 bases fitting TRBD1. V shed 4 bases and J 2 bases; nucleotides not matched to a gene: 7. Per germline, CDR1 SGHDT and CDR2 YYEEEE. The length of the CDR3 is 16 residues. The CDR3 region has the DNA TGTGCCAGCAGCAAAGAAACAGGGGGCGGCAATCAGCCCCAGCATTTT. This sequence encodes CASSKETGGGNQPQHF.

This rearrangement joins TRBV6-4 to TRBJ2-5, with 11 bases identical to TRBD1. The CDR3 sequence is 15 residues long. Trimming at V came to 5 bases and at J to 1 base, leaving 3 bases not matched to a gene. Germline-derived CDR1 and CDR2 are MRHNA and SNTAGT. The CDR3 nucleotides read TGTGCCAGCAGTCCCGGGACAGGGGGCCAAGAGACCCAGTACTTC. It codes for CASSPGTGGQETQYF.

The V call is TRBV28, the J call TRBJ1-1; possible D gene TRBD1, 6 bases. Germline CDR1 and CDR2: MDHEN and SYDVKM. CDR3 size: 13 residues. The germline V and J ends were trimmed by 6 bases and 4 bases, with 12 bases remaining between them. CDR3 amino acids: CASRDSGTTEAFF. In nucleotides, the CDR3 is TGTGCCAGCAGGGACAGTGGGACCACTGAAGCTTTCTTT.

This chain links TRBV12-5 with TRBJ1-2; perhaps TRBD1 as D (6 bases). The germline V and J ends were trimmed by 4 bases and 8 bases, with 17 bases remaining between them. Germline CDR1 LGHNT, CDR2 FRNRAP. CDR3 size: 14 residues. CDR3 sequence reads: CASGSPTGFGGYTF. The CDR3 nucleotides are TGTGCTAGTGGTTCCCCGACAGGCTTTGGGGGCTACACCTTC.

The rearrangement uses TRBV2 and TRBJ1-1; D not resolved. Trimming took off 5 bases at V and 10 bases at J, with 14 bases between the two ends. The V gene's germline CDR1 is SNHLY and CDR2 FYNNEI. CDR3 length: 12 amino acids. DNA of the CDR3: TGTGCCAGCAGTCTAACTAAGTTCGGAGCTTTCTTT. Translating gives CASSLTKFGAFF.

The chain employs TRBV2 and TRBJ2-7; 11 bases line up with TRBD2. The CDR3 spans 15 residues. The trim removed 6 bases at V and 4 bases at J, leaving 8 bases unmatched. From germline, CDR1 is SNHLY and CDR2 FYNNEI. The DNA of the CDR3 is TGTGCCAGCAGGACTAGCGGGGTGGGGACTTACGAGCAGTACTTC. Its protein product is CASRTSGVGTYEQYF.

This chain connects TRBV19 to TRBJ1-3; TRBD1 might be the D (6 bases). Looked up from germline, CDR1 is LNHDA and CDR2 is SQIVND (reference sequence). The CDR3 runs to 14 residues. V was trimmed by 7 bases and J by 0 bases, leaving 10 bases between them. CDR3 residues: CASTKDSSGNTIYF. DNA of the CDR3: TGTGCCAGTACCAAGGACAGCTCTGGAAACACCATATATTTT.

This chain uses TRBV28 with TRBJ1-2, with D possibly matching TRBD1 (6 bases). This CDR3 is built from 13 residues. Germline loops: CDR1 MDHEN, CDR2 SYDVKM. The V gene lost 10 bases and the J gene lost 7 bases, with 19 bases spanning the gap. The CDR3 DNA reads TGTGCCACCAGACTAGGGGGTTCGGGTGGCTACACCTTC. Its protein product is CATRLGGSGGYTF.

Details on this clone: The junction departs from the called germline gene at one end, perhaps through a read error. V and J are TRBV7-7 and TRBJ2-2, with TRBD2 matching over 12 bases. Germline assignment: CDR1 SSHAT and CDR2 FNYEAQ (reference sequence). The CDR3 is made up of 18 amino acids. The CDR3 DNA reads as TGTGCTAGCAGCTTTTCTGCCCCCGGGACTAGCGGGACCGGGGAGCTGTTTTTT. Amino acid sequence: CASSFSAPGTSGTGELFF.

In DNA, the CDR3 is TGTGCCAGCTCACCGACAGCCACCGGGGAGCTGTTTTTT. It yields the protein CASSPTATGELFF. The chain recombines TRBV18 with TRBJ2-2; D perhaps matches TRBD1 (5 bases). Germline V gene data show CDR1 as KGHSH and CDR2 as LQKENI. V shed 3 bases and J shed 4 bases, with 6 bases lying between them. The CDR3 covers 13 residues.

The rearrangement links TRBV4-1 to TRBJ2-7; 7 bases match TRBD1. The CDR3 length is 15 residues. Germline V lookup: CDR1 MGHRA, CDR2 YSYEKL. The V and J ends lost 4 bases and 2 bases, in that order; junction bases with no gene match: 8. The DNA of the CDR3 is TGCGCCAGCAGCCTTTACGGACAGGCACCCTACGAGCAGTACTTC. This gives the protein CASSLYGQAPYEQYF.